This T cell receptor beta chain was profiled in a study of blood T cell repertoires in COVID-19. Across the whole study: COVID-19 samples collected from the United States, Italy and Spain covered acute and convalescent phases. T cells, B-cell-depleted T cells, or PBMCs provided the cDNA or gDNA that served as material.

Original handling: Reference gene primers were amplified, and this amplification served to estimate nucleated cell counts. The protocol was immunoSEQ multiplex PCR, while the TCRdb copy is restricted to in-frame clones and leaves out a portion. V and J calls plus clone size are reproduced from that table; the DNA served to infer D and trimming. The sample consists of approximately 240,000 clones, 84% of them appearing once. Germline assignment: CDR1 MNHNY and CDR2 SVGAGI (reference sequence). The V end was cut by 2 bases, the J end by 6 bases, with 8 bases between. The CDR3 has 14 amino acids. This clonotype was sampled from a woman aged 55 to 70 who had recovered from COVID-19. The sample consisted of peripheral blood. The gene calls are TRBV6-6 and TRBJ1-6; D not certain. CDR3 region: CASSYRLSNSPLHF. The CDR3 nucleotides are TGTGCCAGCAGTTACAGACTCTCTAATTCACCCCTCCACTTT.